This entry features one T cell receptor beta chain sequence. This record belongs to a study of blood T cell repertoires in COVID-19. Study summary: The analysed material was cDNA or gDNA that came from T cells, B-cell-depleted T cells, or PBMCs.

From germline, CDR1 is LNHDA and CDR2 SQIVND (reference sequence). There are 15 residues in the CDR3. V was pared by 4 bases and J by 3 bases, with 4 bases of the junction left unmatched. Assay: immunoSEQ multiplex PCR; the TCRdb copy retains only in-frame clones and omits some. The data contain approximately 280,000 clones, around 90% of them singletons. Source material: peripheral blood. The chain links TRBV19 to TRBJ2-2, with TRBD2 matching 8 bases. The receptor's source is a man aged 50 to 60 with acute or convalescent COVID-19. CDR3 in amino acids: CASSRSGGYTGELFF. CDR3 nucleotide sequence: TGTGCCAGTAGTAGGAGCGGGGGATACACCGGGGAGCTGTTTTTT.